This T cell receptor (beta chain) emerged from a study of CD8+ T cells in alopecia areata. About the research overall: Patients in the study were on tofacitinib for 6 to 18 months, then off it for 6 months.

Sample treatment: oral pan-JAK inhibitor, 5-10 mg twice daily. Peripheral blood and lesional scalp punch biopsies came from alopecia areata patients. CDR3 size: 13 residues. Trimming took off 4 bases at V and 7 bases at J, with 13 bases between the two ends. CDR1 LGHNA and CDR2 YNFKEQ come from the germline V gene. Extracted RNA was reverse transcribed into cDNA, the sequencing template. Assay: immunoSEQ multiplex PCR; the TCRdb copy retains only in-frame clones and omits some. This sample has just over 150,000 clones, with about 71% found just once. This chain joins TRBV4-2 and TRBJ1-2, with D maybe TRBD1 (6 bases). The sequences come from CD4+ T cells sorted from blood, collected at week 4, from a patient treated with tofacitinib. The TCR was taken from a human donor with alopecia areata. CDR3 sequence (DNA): TGTGCCAGCAGCCCAACCACAGGGTCTGGCTACACCTTC. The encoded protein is CASSPTTGSGYTF.